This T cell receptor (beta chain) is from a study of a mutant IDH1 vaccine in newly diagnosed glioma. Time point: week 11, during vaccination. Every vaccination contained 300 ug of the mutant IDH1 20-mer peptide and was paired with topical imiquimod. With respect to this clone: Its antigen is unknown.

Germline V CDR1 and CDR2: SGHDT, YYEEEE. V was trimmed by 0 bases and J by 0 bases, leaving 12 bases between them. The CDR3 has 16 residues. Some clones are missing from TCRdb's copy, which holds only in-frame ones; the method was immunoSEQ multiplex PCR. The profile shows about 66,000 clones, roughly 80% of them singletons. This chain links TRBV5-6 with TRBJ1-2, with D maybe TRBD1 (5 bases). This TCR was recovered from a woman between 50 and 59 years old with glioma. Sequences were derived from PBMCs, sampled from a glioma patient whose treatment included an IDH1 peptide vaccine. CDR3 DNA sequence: TGTGCCAGCAGCTTGGAGACGGGGGTTCCTAACTATGGCTACACCTTC. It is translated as CASSLETGVPNYGYTF. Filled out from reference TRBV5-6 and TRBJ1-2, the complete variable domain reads DAGVTQSPTHLIKTRGQQVTLRCSPKSGHDTVSWYQQALGQGPQFIFQYYEEEERQRGNFPDRFSGHQFPNYSSELNVNALLLGDSALYLCASSLETGVPNYGYTFGSGTRLTVV.